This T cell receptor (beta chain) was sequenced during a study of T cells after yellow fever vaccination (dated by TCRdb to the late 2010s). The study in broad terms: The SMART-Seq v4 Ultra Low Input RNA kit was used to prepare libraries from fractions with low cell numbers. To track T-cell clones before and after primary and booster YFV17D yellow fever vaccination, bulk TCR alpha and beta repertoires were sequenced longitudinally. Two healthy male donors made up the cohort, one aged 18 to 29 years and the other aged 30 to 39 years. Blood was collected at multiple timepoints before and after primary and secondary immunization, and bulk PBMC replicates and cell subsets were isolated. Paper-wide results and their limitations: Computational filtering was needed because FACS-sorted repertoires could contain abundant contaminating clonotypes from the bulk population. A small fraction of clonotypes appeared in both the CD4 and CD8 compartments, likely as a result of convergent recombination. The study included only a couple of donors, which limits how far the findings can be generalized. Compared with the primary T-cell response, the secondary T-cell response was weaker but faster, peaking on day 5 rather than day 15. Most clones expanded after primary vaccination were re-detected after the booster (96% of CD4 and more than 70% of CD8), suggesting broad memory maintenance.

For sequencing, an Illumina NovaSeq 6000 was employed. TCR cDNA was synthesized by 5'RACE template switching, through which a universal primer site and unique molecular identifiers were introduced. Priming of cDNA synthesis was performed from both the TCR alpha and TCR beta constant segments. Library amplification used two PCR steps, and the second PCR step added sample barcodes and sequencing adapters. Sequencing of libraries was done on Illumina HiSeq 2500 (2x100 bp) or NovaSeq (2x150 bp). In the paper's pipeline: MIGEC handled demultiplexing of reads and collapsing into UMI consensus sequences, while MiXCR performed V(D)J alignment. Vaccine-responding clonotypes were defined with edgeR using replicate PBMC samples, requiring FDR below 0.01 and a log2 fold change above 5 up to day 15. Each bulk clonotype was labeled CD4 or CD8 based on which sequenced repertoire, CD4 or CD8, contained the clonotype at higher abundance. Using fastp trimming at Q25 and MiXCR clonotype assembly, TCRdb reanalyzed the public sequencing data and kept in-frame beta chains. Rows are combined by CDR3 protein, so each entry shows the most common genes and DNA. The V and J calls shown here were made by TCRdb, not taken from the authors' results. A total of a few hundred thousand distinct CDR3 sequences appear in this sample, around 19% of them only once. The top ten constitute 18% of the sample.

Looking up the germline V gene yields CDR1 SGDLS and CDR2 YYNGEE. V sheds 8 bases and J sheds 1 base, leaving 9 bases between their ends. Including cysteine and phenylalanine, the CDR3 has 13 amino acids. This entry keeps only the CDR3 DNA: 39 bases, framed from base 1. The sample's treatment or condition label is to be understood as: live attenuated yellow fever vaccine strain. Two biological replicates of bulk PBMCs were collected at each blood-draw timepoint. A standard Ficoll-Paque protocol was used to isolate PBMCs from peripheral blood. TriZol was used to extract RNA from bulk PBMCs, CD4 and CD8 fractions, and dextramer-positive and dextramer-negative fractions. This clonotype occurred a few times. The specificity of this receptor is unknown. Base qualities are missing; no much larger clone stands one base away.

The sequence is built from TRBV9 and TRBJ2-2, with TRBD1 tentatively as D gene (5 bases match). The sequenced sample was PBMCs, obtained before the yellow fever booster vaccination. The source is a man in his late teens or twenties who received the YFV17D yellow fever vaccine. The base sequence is TGTGCCAGTACAACAGGGAACACCGGGGAGCTGTTTTTT. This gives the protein CASTTGNTGELFF.